This T cell receptor beta chain was profiled in a study of identical twins. Deletions cut 4 bases from V and 5 bases from J, with 17 bases between. The germline gives CDR1 LGHNA, CDR2 YNFKEQ. There are 15 residues in the CDR3. Through template switching, a universal primer site was introduced, and the cDNA contained unique molecular identifiers. One entry per CDR3 protein, called by TCRdb with MiXCR from the 5' RACE reads. Of more than 1.5 million distinct CDR3 sequences listed, 32% are singletons. Healthy Caucasians, and only they, were the donors. This receptor was obtained from a newborn girl in good health. Sequences were obtained from cord blood. This chain joins TRBV4-2 and TRBJ2-5; D perhaps matches TRBD2 (6 bases). The CDR3 DNA sequence: TGTGCCAGCAGCCGGACTATAAACCCCGGTGAGACCCAGTACTTC. It codes for CASSRTINPGETQYF.